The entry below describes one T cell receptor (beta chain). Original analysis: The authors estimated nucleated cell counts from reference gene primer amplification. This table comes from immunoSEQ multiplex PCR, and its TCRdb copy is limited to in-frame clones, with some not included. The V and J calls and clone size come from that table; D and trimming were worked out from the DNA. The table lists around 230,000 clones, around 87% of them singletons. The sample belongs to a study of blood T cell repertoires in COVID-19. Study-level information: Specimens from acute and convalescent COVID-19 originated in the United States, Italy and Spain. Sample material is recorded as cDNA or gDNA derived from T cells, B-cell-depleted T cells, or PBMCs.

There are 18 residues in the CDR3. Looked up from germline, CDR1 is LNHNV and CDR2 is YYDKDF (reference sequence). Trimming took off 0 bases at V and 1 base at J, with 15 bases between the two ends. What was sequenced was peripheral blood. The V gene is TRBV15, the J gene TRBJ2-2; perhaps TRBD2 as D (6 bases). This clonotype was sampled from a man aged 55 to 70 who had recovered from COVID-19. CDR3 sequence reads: CATSRDRRWGVNTGELFF. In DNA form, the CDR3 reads TGTGCCACCAGCAGAGATCGTCGGTGGGGGGTGAACACCGGGGAGCTGTTTTTT.